Sequencing of this T cell receptor (beta chain) was carried out in a study of shared clonotypes between healthy human individuals. Study information: For every donor, three CD4 naive, three CD4 memory, two CD8 naive and one CD8 memory plates were used.

Samples underwent the assay at deep level. Data came from immunoSEQ multiplex PCR; TCRdb stores just in-frame clones and leaves some out. The sample lists 2 million to 2.5 million clones; more than 85% were seen once. The study's findings and limits: A small donor pool kept down the genetic and exposure-history diversity that was represented. Naive subsets typically showed greater estimated richness than memory subsets.

On this clone itself: What it binds is not known.

V was shortened by 10 bases and J by 2 bases, with 12 bases between the two germline ends. The length of the CDR3 is 13 residues. In germline, CDR1 is MDHEN, CDR2 SYDVKM. V and J are TRBV28 and TRBJ1-3; weak D call: TRBD1 (5 bases). This TCR was sampled from a man aged 18 to 30 in good health. Some clones in this sample may be carry-over from other donors' samples. Material for sequencing was naive CD4+ T cells from PBMCs. Regarding subset: CD45RA+ positively selected. CDR3 region: CATLGEPGNTIYF. CDR3 nucleotide sequence: TGTGCCACCTTGGGGGAGCCTGGAAACACCATATATTTT.